Following are 19 T cell receptor beta chains from one sample sequenced in a study of blood T cell repertoires in COVID-19. The method was immunoSEQ multiplex PCR; TCRdb's version includes in-frame clones alone and lacks a portion of them. In the table there are approximately 250,000 clones, more than 75% of which are singletons. Sequencing was performed on PBMCs or T cells enriched from blood (not recorded which). These receptors all come from a woman aged 60-75 years in a cohort exposed to, infected with or recovered from COVID-19 (not recorded which).

V is TRBV9 and J is TRBJ2-1; the match to TRBD2 covers 14 bases. With 1 base clipped from V and 6 bases from J, the junction kept 6 bases outside the gene matches. Germline V gene sequence: CDR1 SGDLS, CDR2 YYNGEE. This CDR3 contains 17 residues. CDR3 sequence reads: CASSVLGGLAGVNEQFF. CDR3 DNA: TGTGCCAGCAGCGTATTAGGGGGACTAGCGGGAGTCAATGAGCAGTTCTTC.

The rearrangement joins TRBV27 to TRBJ1-2; TRBD1 matches 9 bases. Germline values: CDR1 MNHEY, CDR2 SMNVEV (reference sequence). Trimming cost V 2 bases and J 6 bases; bases outside gene matches: 4. The CDR3 has 14 amino acids. The CDR3 spells CASSLNRGQNGYTF. As DNA, the CDR3 is TGTGCCAGCAGTTTAAACAGGGGGCAGAATGGCTACACCTTC.

This rearrangement joins TRBV6-6 to TRBJ1-5, with D perhaps matching TRBD1 (6 bases). Deletions cut 2 bases from V and 6 bases from J, with 14 bases between. There are 15 residues in the CDR3. Per germline, CDR1 MNHNY and CDR2 SVGAGI (reference sequence). CDR3 in DNA: TGTGCCAGCAGTTACGGGGGGGCGCAGTCTCAGCCCCAGCATTTT. Protein sequence: CASSYGGAQSQPQHF.

DNA for the CDR3: TGTGCCAGCAGCCCCTCCCTCGGCGGACAGCCCCAGCATTTT. It specifies CASSPSLGGQPQHF. The V gene is TRBV3-1 (or the pseudogene TRBV3-2), the J gene TRBJ1-5; no firm D call. CDR1 LGHDT and CDR2 YNNKEL come from the germline V gene (reference sequence). V shed 4 bases and J shed 7 bases, with 14 bases lying between them. The CDR3 is 14 residues long.

The chain links TRBV25-1 to TRBJ2-5; a weak D match, TRBD1 (5 bases). V was cut by 2 bases and J by 1 base, with 11 bases left in between. The CDR3 sequence is 15 residues long. Germline-derived CDR1 and CDR2 are MGHDK and SYGVNS. The CDR3 sequence: CASSEGGHTQETQYF. The CDR3 DNA follows: TGTGCCAGCAGTGAAGGTGGACACACCCAAGAGACCCAGTACTTC.

CDR3 bases: TGTGCCAGCAGTTTAACGCGGGAGTTCTACGAGCAGTACTTC. Translation: CASSLTREFYEQYF. V is TRBV28 and J is TRBJ2-7; 7 bases match TRBD2. J gave up 3 bases and V 2 bases, and 4 bases lay outside the gene matches. Germline assignment: CDR1 MDHEN and CDR2 SYDVKM. This CDR3 spans 14 amino acids.

The CDR3 spells CASSRGQGLRAFF. The CDR3, as DNA: TGTGCCAGCAGCCGGGGACAGGGGTTGCGAGCTTTCTTT. This sequence joins TRBV7-2 and TRBJ1-1; 10 nucleotides line up with TRBD1. The germline gives CDR1 SGHTA, CDR2 FQGNSA. The CDR3 sequence is 13 residues long. V lost 5 bases, J lost 10 bases, and 7 bases stayed unmatched.

The rearrangement links TRBV21-1 to TRBJ2-7; the tabulated D call, TRBD1, remains unverified against the DNA. TRBV21-1 is deemed a pseudogene. The CDR3 extends over 14 amino acids. The CDR3 sequence is CASSKEDRPHEQYF. CDR3 nucleotides: TGTGCCAGCAGCAAAGAGGACAGGCCTCACGAGCAGTACTTC.

V and J are TRBV15 and TRBJ2-3; TRBD2 aligns across 11 bases. CDR3 length: 17 residues. The trim removed 3 bases at V and 2 bases at J, leaving 7 bases unmatched. Germline CDR1 LNHNV, CDR2 YYDKDF (reference sequence). The CDR3 sequence is CATSSKRLAGTTDTQYF. In DNA, the CDR3 is TGTGCCACCAGCAGTAAACGACTAGCGGGGACCACAGATACGCAGTATTTT. The whole variable domain, filled in from reference TRBV15 and TRBJ2-3, reads DAMVIQNPRYQVTQFGKPVTLSCSQTLNHNVMYWYQQKSSQAPKLLFHYYDKDFNNEADTPDNFQSRRPNTSFCFLDIRSPGLGDTAMYLCATSSKRLAGTTDTQYFGPGTRLTVL.

CDR3 loop: CASSIRDSDTDTQYF. The CDR3 bases are TGTGCCAGCAGCATCCGGGACTCAGACACAGATACGCAGTATTTT. The chain combines TRBV6-5 with TRBJ2-3; a possible D gene is TRBD2 (6 bases). The CDR3 is 15 amino acids. The V gene lost 6 bases and the J gene lost 2 bases, with 15 bases spanning the gap. Germline loops: CDR1 MNHEY, CDR2 SVGAGI.

In DNA form, the CDR3 reads TGCGCCAGCAGCCAAGATCTCGGGTCCTACGAGCAGTACTTC. Its protein product is CASSQDLGSYEQYF. The gene calls are TRBV4-3 and TRBJ2-7, with D unclear. From germline, CDR1 is LGHNA and CDR2 YSLEER. The CDR3 covers 14 residues. The germline V and J ends were trimmed by 0 bases and 1 base, with 7 bases remaining between them.

The genes are TRBV28 and TRBJ1-2, with TRBD1 matching 7 bases. Trimming at V came to 6 bases and at J to 3 bases, leaving 13 bases not matched to a gene. The germline V gene has CDR1 MDHEN and CDR2 SYDVKM. There are 16 residues in the CDR3. CDR3 residues: CASRETGEVRDYGYTF. In DNA form, the CDR3 reads TGTGCCAGCAGAGAAACAGGGGAGGTACGGGACTATGGCTACACCTTC.

This chain joins TRBV7-8 and TRBJ2-1; D may be TRBD2 (5 bases). Germline lookup yields CDR1 SGHVS and CDR2 FQNEAQ. V lost 2 bases, J lost 0 bases, and 11 bases lay in between. There are 16 residues in the CDR3. The CDR3: CASSLTRTLSYNEQFF. DNA for the CDR3: TGTGCCAGCAGCTTAACTAGGACTCTCTCCTACAATGAGCAGTTCTTC.

This clone has more than one count but fewer than ten. V is TRBV10-2 and J is TRBJ2-2, with 15 bases matching TRBD2. CDR1 is WSHSY and CDR2 is SAAADI in the germline V gene. V lost 6 bases and J lost 2; bases outside the gene matches: 4. The CDR3 has 17 residues. DNA for the CDR3: TGCGCCAGCAGCGGACTAGCGGGAGGGAGAAACACCGGGGAGCTGTTTTTT. This encodes CASSGLAGGRNTGELFF.

Comment on this clone: The same CDR3 is also encoded by other DNA sequences in this sample. This chain joins TRBV7-2 and TRBJ2-1; TRBD2 is a possible D gene (5 bases). Germline CDR1 SGHTA, CDR2 FQGNSA. The CDR3 contains 11 residues. V lost 4 bases to trimming and J lost 8 bases, with 6 bases between them. The CDR3 DNA reads TGTGCCAGCAGCTCGAGGGATGAGCAGTTCTTC. Amino acids: CASSSRDEQFF.

The chain has TRBV7-8 and TRBJ2-7, with D perhaps matching TRBD1 (6 bases). The V gene's germline CDR1 is SGHVS and CDR2 FQNEAQ. This CDR3 has 16 residues. V was pared by 5 bases and J by 2 bases, with 19 bases between. DNA for the CDR3: TGTGCCAGCAGCCCCAAAACCAACCGACAGGCCTACGAGCAGTACTTC. Amino acid sequence: CASSPKTNRQAYEQYF.

This chain uses TRBV28 with TRBJ1-1, with 7 bases identical to TRBD1. The J segment lost 4 bases and the V segment lost 10 bases, leaving 15 bases of the junction unmatched. This CDR3 is built from 15 residues. Germline V gene data show CDR1 as MDHEN and CDR2 as SYDVKM. CDR3 sequence (DNA): TGTGCCACAGACAGGGAATGGCCGGGAGCCACTGAAGCTTTCTTT. Protein product: CATDREWPGATEAFF. Combining the CDR3 with reference TRBV28 and TRBJ1-1 gives the whole variable domain DVKVTQSSRYLVKRTGEKVFLECVQDMDHENMFWYRQDPGLGLRLIYFSYDVKMKEKGDIPEGYSVSREKKERFSLILESASTNQTSMYLCATDREWPGATEAFFGQGTRLTVV.

This chain links TRBV15 with TRBJ1-5; TRBD1 is a possible D gene (6 bases). CDR1 is LNHNV and CDR2 is YYDKDF in the germline V gene (reference sequence). The V and J ends lost 0 bases and 11 bases respectively, with 11 bases between them. This CDR3 contains 13 residues. The CDR3 region is CATSRDEGVTQHF. In nucleotides, the CDR3 is TGTGCCACCAGCAGAGATGAGGGGGTAACCCAGCATTTT.

The chain uses TRBV5-1 and TRBJ2-7; no clear D gene. The CDR3 contains 13 residues. Trimming took off 3 bases at V and 3 bases at J, with 10 bases between the two ends. Germline CDR1 reads SGHRS; CDR2 reads YFSETQ. This chain's CDR3 is CASSSRSGYEQYF. In nucleotides, the CDR3 is TGCGCCAGCAGCTCAAGATCAGGCTACGAGCAGTACTTC. The full variable domain, rest sourced from reference TRBV5-1 and TRBJ2-7, is KAGVTQTPRYLIKTRGQQVTLSCSPISGHRSVSWYQQTPGQGLQFLFEYFSETQRNKGNFPGRFSGRQFSNSRSEMNVSTLELGDSALYLCASSSRSGYEQYFGPGTRLTVT.